This TCR beta chain was recorded in a study of blood T cell repertoires in COVID-19. For the study at large: T cells, B-cell-depleted T cells, or PBMCs provided the cDNA or gDNA that served as material.

Per the original data handling: Nucleated cell counts were estimated from reference gene primer amplification. TCRdb's copy holds only in-frame clones and misses some; the assay was immunoSEQ multiplex PCR. The D gene and trimming were derived from the DNA, and the V and J assignments and clone size from that table. The profile shows some 180,000 clones, 75% to 80% of them singletons. The CDR3 has 14 amino acids. V lost 1 base to trimming and J lost 7 bases; unmatched junction nucleotides: 3. Germline CDR1 and CDR2: SGHTA and FQGNSA. The sequenced material came from peripheral blood. The TCR originated in a woman between 50 and 59 years old with active or convalescent COVID-19. The rearrangement joins TRBV7-2 to TRBJ1-2; the match to TRBD1 covers 10 bases. The CDR3, as DNA: TGTGCCAGCAGCTTAGGGGGGACAGGGGCTGGCTACACCTTC. This translates into CASSLGGTGAGYTF.